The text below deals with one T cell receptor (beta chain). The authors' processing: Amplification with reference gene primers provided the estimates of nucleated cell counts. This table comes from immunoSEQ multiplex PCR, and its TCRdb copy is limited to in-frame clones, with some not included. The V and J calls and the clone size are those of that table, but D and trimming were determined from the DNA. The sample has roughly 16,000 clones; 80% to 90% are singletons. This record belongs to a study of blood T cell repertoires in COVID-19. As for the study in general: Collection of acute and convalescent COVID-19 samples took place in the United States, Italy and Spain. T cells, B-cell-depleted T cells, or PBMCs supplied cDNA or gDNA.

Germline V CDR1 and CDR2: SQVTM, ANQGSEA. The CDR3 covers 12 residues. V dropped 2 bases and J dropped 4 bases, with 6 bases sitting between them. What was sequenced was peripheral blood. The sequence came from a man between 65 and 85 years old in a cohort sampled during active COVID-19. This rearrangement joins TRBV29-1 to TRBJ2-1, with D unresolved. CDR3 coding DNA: TGCAGCGTTGAATACTCATACAATGAGCAGTTCTTC. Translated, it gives CSVEYSYNEQFF.